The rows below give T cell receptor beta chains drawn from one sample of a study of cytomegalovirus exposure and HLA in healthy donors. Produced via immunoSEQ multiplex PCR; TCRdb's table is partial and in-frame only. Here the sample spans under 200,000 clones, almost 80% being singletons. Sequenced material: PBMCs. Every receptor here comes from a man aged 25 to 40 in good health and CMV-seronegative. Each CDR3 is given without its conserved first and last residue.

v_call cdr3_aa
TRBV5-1 ASSLFDRGQGGYT
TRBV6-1 ASLVGGGADTEAF
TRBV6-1 ASSEYGADSPLH
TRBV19 AKHPGGTDTQY
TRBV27 AAGLNSNQPQH
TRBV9 ASSAQEGAYTEAF
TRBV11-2 ASSFGSYTGELF
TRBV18 ASSPRGDRGPYEQY
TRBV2 ASTQTPGVGQPQH
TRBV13 ASSLGGRVLGNEQF
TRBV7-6 ASKEGAPNTEAF
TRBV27 ASSLSGGGETQY
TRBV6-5 ASSQPAGNTIY
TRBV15 ATSRREGAQETQY
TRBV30 AWSSGGEWNSNQPQH
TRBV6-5 ASSSDRGYEQY
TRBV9 ASSPWTGGSDEQY
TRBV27 ASRRQSGGASNEQF
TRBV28 ASSPFGTGPAYEQY
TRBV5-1 ASSSSATGWADTQY
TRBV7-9 ASRNPDGVYNEQF
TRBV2 ASSLRGSGSPDRSKNIQY
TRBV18 ASSRADGRGAF
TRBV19 ASSRGELWNTEAF
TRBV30 AWSRDRVTEAF
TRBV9 ASSVVQGREAF
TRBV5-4 ASSPGTGAVEQY
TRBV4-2 ASSQDRLAGTTGELF
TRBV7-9 SSSISGGRMDTEAF
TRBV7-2 ASSRQASGANVLT
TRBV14 ASSQNLRQGEKLF
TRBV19 ASQSGTSNYEQY
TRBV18 ASSTPINTEAF
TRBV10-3 AISESTISYEQY
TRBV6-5 ASSYTRGDTQY
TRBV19 ASRDRSYNSPPH
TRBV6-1 ASSERGGPNTEAF
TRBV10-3 ATGGTSGNTIY
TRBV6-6 ASRDVGGTDSETQY
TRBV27 ASSWGQGAYEQY
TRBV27 ASSFMSGRTYEQY
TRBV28 ASSPLGGLWEQY
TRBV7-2 ASSSARGTEAF
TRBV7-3 ASSPKLAGSTDTQY
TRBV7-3 ASKGEGETQY